Each of the 5 T cell receptor beta chains below was sequenced from the same sample in a study of blood T cell repertoires in COVID-19 (TCRdb year 2020). The library came from the immunoSEQ multiplex PCR assay. What TCRdb holds here is the immuneACCESS table cut down to in-frame rearrangements. Part of the clones is not present; checked against another copy, under half of the missing clones reflect an unresolved V gene, and the others are unexplained. Across this sample there are 200,000 to 250,000 clones, with around 83% seen only once. The ten largest clones represent about 5.6% of the sample. Sequenced: peripheral blood. The receptors originated from a woman aged 70-85 years with COVID-19, enrolled during active disease.

The genes are TRBV18 and TRBJ1-5; tentatively, D is TRBD1 (5 bases). The V end was cut by 4 bases, the J end by 1 base, with 8 bases between. CDR3 length: 14 residues. CDR1 and CDR2 (germline): KGHSH, LQKENI. CDR3 region: CASSQGISNQPQHF. The CDR3 region has the DNA TGTGCCAGCTCACAGGGGATCAGCAATCAGCCCCAGCATTTT. Using reference TRBV18 and TRBJ1-5 for the parts outside the CDR3, the full variable domain is NAGVMQNPRHLVRRRGQEARLRCSPMKGHSHVYWYRQLPEEGLKFMVYLQKENIIDESGMPKERFSAEFPKEGPSILRIQQVVRGDSAAYFCASSQGISNQPQHFGDGTRLSIL.

This clone has a handful of counts. This chain connects TRBV3-1 (or the pseudogene TRBV3-2) to TRBJ2-1; maybe TRBD2 (5 bases). V gave up 1 base and J gave up 4 bases, with 5 bases separating them. The CDR3 loop spans 13 amino acids. In germline, CDR1 is LGHDT, CDR2 YNNKEL (reference sequence). The CDR3 loop is CASSQGGYNEQFF. CDR3 bases: TGTGCCAGCAGCCAAGGAGGGTACAATGAGCAGTTCTTC.

This clone has only a few counts. The chain has TRBV19 and TRBJ1-2; 7 bases line up with TRBD1. Per the germline V gene, CDR1 is LNHDA and CDR2 is SQIVND (reference sequence). The length of the CDR3 is 12 residues. V was pared by 5 bases and J by 5 bases, with 2 bases of the junction left unmatched. CDR3 in DNA: TGTGCCAGTAGTTCACAGGGGTATGGCTACACCTTC. Residues: CASSSQGYGYTF.

V usage is TRBV30 and J usage is TRBJ2-1; 7 nucleotides match TRBD1. Germline V gene data show CDR1 as GTSNPN and CDR2 as SVGIG (reference sequence). This CDR3 is 13 amino acids long. Trimming removed 0 bases from V and 9 bases from J; junction bases left unmatched: 5. In nucleotides, the CDR3 is TGTGCCTGGAGTGTTGTATCAGGGGGTGAGCAGTTCTTC. Its translation is CAWSVVSGGEQFF. Filled out from reference TRBV30 and TRBJ2-1, the complete variable domain reads SQTIHQWPATLVQPVGSPLSLECTVEGTSNPNLYWYRQAAGRGLQLLFYSVGIGQISSEVPQNLSASRPQDRQFILSSKKLLLSDSGFYLCAWSVVSGGEQFFGPGTRLTVL.

This chain joins TRBV4-1 and TRBJ2-7; TRBD1 matches 8 bases. Germline values: CDR1 MGHRA, CDR2 YSYEKL. This CDR3 contains 16 residues. V was clipped by 1 base and J by 4 bases; unmatched bases: 9. DNA for the CDR3: TGCGCCAGCAGCCAAGGGGGCCAGGGGGCAGGGTACGAGCAGTACTTC. Translating gives CASSQGGQGAGYEQYF.